These 32 T cell receptor beta chains originate from one sample sequenced in a study of technical replicates of blood from a few donors. The data were produced by immunoSEQ multiplex PCR, yet TCRdb's version contains in-frame clones alone and is incomplete. The repertoire has about 90,000 clones, around 94% of them found once; the top ten carry approximately 0.25%. The specimen sequenced was T cells isolated from PBMCs. The receptors derive from a human donor in good health.

The chain joins TRBV7-9 to TRBJ2-1; 8 bases line up with TRBD2. V was pared by 5 bases and J by 0 bases, with 3 bases of the junction left unmatched. CDR1 SEHNR and CDR2 FQNEAQ come from the germline V gene (reference sequence). This CDR3 spans 15 amino acids. For the CDR3, the DNA is TGTGCCAGCAGCCCCAGCGGGAGCTCCTACAATGAGCAGTTCTTC. Residues: CASSPSGSSYNEQFF.

The V gene is TRBV29-1, the J gene TRBJ1-1, with no clear D. This CDR3 is built from 14 residues. The germline V gene has CDR1 SQVTM and CDR2 ANQGSEA. Trimming took off 2 bases at V and 0 bases at J, with 10 bases between the two ends. CDR3 sequence: CSVERTRLNTEAFF. CDR3 bases: TGCAGCGTTGAACGAACAAGATTGAACACTGAAGCTTTCTTT. The complete variable domain, with remaining parts taken from reference TRBV29-1 and TRBJ1-1, reads SAVISQKPSRDICQRGTSLTIQCQVDSQVTMMFWYRQQPGQSLTLIATANQGSEATYESGFVIDKFPISRPNLTFSTLTVSNMSPEDSSIYLCSVERTRLNTEAFFGQGTRLTVV.

The chain recombines TRBV4-2 with TRBJ2-7; 10 nucleotides match TRBD1. The germline V gene encodes CDR1 LGHNA and CDR2 YNFKEQ. The J segment lost 3 bases and the V segment lost 1 base, leaving 9 bases of the junction unmatched. The CDR3 extends over 17 amino acids. As DNA, the CDR3 is TGTGCCAGCAGCCAAGCGGCTGGGGACAGGGGTCTCTACGAGCAGTACTTC. It yields the protein CASSQAAGDRGLYEQYF.

The chain employs TRBV19 and TRBJ2-5; 7 bases are a match to TRBD1. This CDR3 is 13 amino acids long. The junction had 4 bases not matched to a gene; V was cut back by 7 bases and J by 2 bases. The germline CDR1 and CDR2 sequences are LNHDA and SQIVND (reference sequence). The CDR3, as DNA: TGTGCCAGTAAAGGGGGCTGGCAAGAGACCCAGTACTTC. As protein: CASKGGWQETQYF.

The chain recombines TRBV7-2 with TRBJ2-7; D is uncertain. V lost 3 bases to trimming and J lost 2 bases, with 11 bases between them. The CDR3 sequence is 14 residues long. The germline V gene encodes CDR1 SGHTA and CDR2 FQGNSA. The CDR3 DNA is TGTGCCAGCAGCTTGGAACGGGTGACCTACGAGCAGTACTTC. This encodes CASSLERVTYEQYF.

The CDR3 sequence: CASSPNYGQPKSYEQYF. In DNA, the CDR3 is TGTGCCAGCAGTCCAAACTACGGACAGCCGAAATCCTACGAGCAGTACTTC. The chain joins TRBV28 to TRBJ2-7, with D perhaps TRBD1 (6 bases). From germline, CDR1 is MDHEN and CDR2 SYDVKM. There are 17 residues in the CDR3. Deletions cut 5 bases from V and 1 base from J, with 21 bases between.

The V gene is TRBV14, the J gene TRBJ1-3, with 7 positions matching TRBD1. The CDR3 has 14 amino acids. Trimming cost V 2 bases and J 2 bases; bases outside gene matches: 0. Germline V gene data show CDR1 as SGHDN and CDR2 as FVKESK. CDR3 protein: CASSQQGAGNTIYF. CDR3 nucleotides: TGTGCCAGCAGCCAACAGGGGGCTGGAAACACCATATATTTT.

V gene TRBV19 combines with J gene TRBJ2-6; D uncertain. V was clipped by 3 bases and J by 0 bases, with 12 bases between them. There are 17 residues in the CDR3. Germline CDR1 is LNHDA and CDR2 is SQIVND (reference sequence). DNA of the CDR3: TGTGCCAGTAGTATCCCTGCGTCTAACTCTGGGGCCAACGTCCTGACTTTC. Protein product: CASSIPASNSGANVLTF. The full variable domain, with the rest looked up from reference TRBV19 and TRBJ2-6, is DGGITQSPKYLFRKEGQNVTLSCEQNLNHDAMYWYRQDPGQGLRLIYYSQIVNDFQKGDIAEGYSVSREKKESFPLTVTSAQKNPTAFYLCASSIPASNSGANVLTFGAGSRLTVL.

Here the CDR3 reads CASSLEADTEAFF. CDR3 nucleotide sequence: TGCGCCAGCAGCTTGGAGGCGGACACTGAAGCTTTCTTT. The chain recombines TRBV5-1 with TRBJ1-1; D uncertain. The V end lost 0 bases, the J end lost 3 bases, and 6 bases lay between the germline ends. This CDR3 has 13 amino acids. The V gene's germline CDR1 is SGHRS and CDR2 YFSETQ.

This chain connects TRBV5-4 to TRBJ2-2; D not certain. The CDR3 sequence is 12 residues long. Trimming pared 1 base from V and 8 bases from J, leaving 6 bases between. Germline V gene sequence: CDR1 SGHNT, CDR2 YYREEE (reference sequence). The CDR3 region is CASSLISGELFF. CDR3 in DNA: TGTGCCAGCAGCTTGATCTCGGGGGAGCTGTTTTTT.

DNA of the CDR3: TGTGCCAGCAGCCTCGGGGGAGGTGGCTACACCTTC. This codes for CASSLGGGGYTF. This chain connects TRBV6-5 to TRBJ1-2, with TRBD1 as a possible D gene (5 bases). This CDR3 spans 12 amino acids. Germline V lookup: CDR1 MNHEY, CDR2 SVGAGI. The V end lost 6 bases, the J end lost 7 bases, and 12 bases lay between the germline ends.

The V gene is TRBV28, the J gene TRBJ2-5; perhaps TRBD1 as D (5 bases). Trimming shortened V by 8 bases and J by 2 bases, and 12 bases separated the two germline ends. This CDR3 spans 13 amino acids. The germline gives CDR1 MDHEN, CDR2 SYDVKM. The CDR3 reads CASLRQTQETQYF. In DNA form, the CDR3 reads TGTGCCAGCTTGAGACAGACTCAAGAGACCCAGTACTTC.

The V and J genes are TRBV11-3 and TRBJ2-1, with D possibly TRBD1 on 5 matching bases. This CDR3 contains 15 residues. The germline V gene has CDR1 SGHNT and CDR2 YENEEA. V gave up 0 bases and J gave up 6 bases, with 12 bases separating them. The DNA of the CDR3 is TGTGCCAGCAGCTTAGATCCCAGGGTAGGCAATGAGCAGTTCTTC. Its protein product is CASSLDPRVGNEQFF.

This chain connects TRBV27 to TRBJ1-3; D might be TRBD1 (6 bases). Trimming took off 6 bases at V and 0 bases at J, with 36 bases between the two ends. The length of the CDR3 is 23 residues. In germline, CDR1 is MNHEY, CDR2 SMNVEV (reference sequence). The CDR3 DNA sequence: TGTGCCAGCAGCCGAGGGTTTGGACGGACAGATCGGGGATATATGAGCTCTGGAAACACCATATATTTT. It yields the protein CASSRGFGRTDRGYMSSGNTIYF.

Only one count was recorded for this clone. CDR3 protein: CASSLRTGSYEQYF. In nucleotides, the CDR3 is TGTGCCAGCAGCCTTCGAACAGGGTCCTACGAGCAGTACTTC. The rearrangement joins TRBV14 to TRBJ2-7, with D maybe TRBD1 (6 bases). This CDR3 spans 14 amino acids. The germline V gene encodes CDR1 SGHDN and CDR2 FVKESK. V lost 4 bases to trimming and J lost 1 base, with 11 bases between them.

This clone showed up just once. The chain joins TRBV19 to TRBJ1-2; D is ambiguous. Germline V gene data show CDR1 as LNHDA and CDR2 as SQIVND (reference sequence). The CDR3 is made up of 16 amino acids. The V end was cut by 7 bases, the J end by 4 bases, with 22 bases between. The CDR3 here is CASTPSPGNIFYGYTF. The CDR3 coding sequence is TGTGCCAGTACCCCCTCGCCAGGTAATATCTTCTATGGCTACACCTTC.

V is TRBV19 and J is TRBJ1-6; D may be TRBD1 (6 bases). Trimming left V 4 bases short and J 8 bases short, with 9 bases between. This CDR3 spans 13 amino acids. Germline CDR1 and CDR2: LNHDA and SQIVND (reference sequence). The CDR3 bases are TGTGCCAGTAGTACAGGACAGTATTCACCCCTCCACTTT. Its protein product is CASSTGQYSPLHF.

V is TRBV6-1 and J is TRBJ2-1; D may be TRBD1 (6 bases). V dropped 10 bases and J dropped 7 bases, with 23 bases sitting between them. Germline CDR1 MNHNS, CDR2 SASEGT. The CDR3 sequence is 15 residues long. As DNA, the CDR3 is TGTGCCATCACCGGGACACTGCTTACAATTAATGAGCAGTTCTTC. As protein: CAITGTLLTINEQFF.

This clone was detected only once. The chain employs TRBV5-6 and TRBJ2-5; TRBD1 matches 9 bases. J gave up 0 bases and V 4 bases, and 4 bases lay outside the gene matches. The germline gives CDR1 SGHDT, CDR2 YYEEEE. CDR3 length equals 15 residues. Here the CDR3 reads CASSQDRGNQETQYF. For the CDR3, the DNA is TGTGCCAGCAGCCAGGACAGGGGAAACCAAGAGACCCAGTACTTC.

This chain joins TRBV27 and TRBJ2-3; maybe TRBD1 (8 bases). The CDR3 spans 16 residues. Trimming left V 4 bases short and J 5 bases short, with 19 bases between. Germline V CDR1 and CDR2: MNHEY, SMNVEV (reference sequence). This CDR3 reads CASSSWAGGGGDTQYF. For the CDR3, the DNA is TGTGCCAGCAGTTCCTGGGCAGGGGGCGGGGGAGATACGCAGTATTTT.

V usage is TRBV19 and J usage is TRBJ2-7, with D tentatively TRBD1 (5 bases). There are 15 residues in the CDR3. Germline V CDR1 and CDR2: LNHDA, SQIVND (reference sequence). Trimming left V 5 bases short and J 0 bases short, with 14 bases between. CDR3 sequence: CASSAGPRSSYEQYF. The CDR3 bases are TGTGCCAGTAGTGCAGGGCCTCGGAGCTCCTACGAGCAGTACTTC.

The CDR3 loop is CASSATPTEYYGYTF. The CDR3 DNA follows: TGTGCCAGCAGTGCAACCCCGACAGAATACTATGGCTACACCTTC. This chain joins TRBV27 and TRBJ1-2; D is possibly TRBD1 (5 bases). V lost 5 bases and J lost 3, with 16 bases in between. The CDR3 spans 15 residues. CDR1 and CDR2 from the germline V gene are MNHEY and SMNVEV (reference sequence).

The gene calls are TRBV27 and TRBJ2-3; tentative D call: TRBD2 (6 bases). V was pared by 1 base and J by 6 bases, with 14 bases between. From germline, CDR1 is MNHEY and CDR2 SMNVEV (reference sequence). The CDR3 covers 15 residues. This CDR3 reads CASSLLAVVGDTQYF. The DNA of the CDR3 is TGTGCCAGCAGTTTATTAGCGGTCGTGGGTGATACGCAGTATTTT.

This chain connects TRBV9 to TRBJ2-3; 9 nucleotides match TRBD2. Looked up from germline, CDR1 is SGDLS and CDR2 is YYNGEE. The V gene end was trimmed by 8 bases and the J gene end by 5 bases; junction bases not matched to a gene: 15. There are 16 residues in the CDR3. The CDR3 sequence is CASTKMSGGRGDTQYF. CDR3 bases: TGTGCCAGTACCAAGATGAGCGGGGGGCGGGGAGATACGCAGTATTTT.

The chain carries TRBV5-1 and TRBJ2-7; TRBD1 matches 9 bases. Germline V gene sequence: CDR1 SGHRS, CDR2 YFSETQ. There are 18 residues in the CDR3. V dropped 4 bases and J dropped 3; count of bases not matched to a gene: 17. CDR3 in DNA: TGCGCCAGCAGCAGGGGGCCGGACCCCGGGACAGGGTACTACGAGCAGTACTTC. Protein sequence: CASSRGPDPGTGYYEQYF.

This clone has only a few counts. The chain employs TRBV2 and TRBJ1-1, with 7 bases that match TRBD1. This CDR3 is 13 amino acids long. From germline, CDR1 is SNHLY and CDR2 FYNNEI. The V segment lost 7 bases and the J segment 5 bases; nucleotides outside the gene matches: 7. The CDR3 protein is CASNPGGRTEAFF. CDR3 in DNA: TGTGCCAGCAACCCAGGGGGTAGGACTGAAGCTTTCTTT.

The V and J genes are TRBV28 and TRBJ2-1, with 13 nucleotides matching TRBD2. The germline gives CDR1 MDHEN, CDR2 SYDVKM. This CDR3 spans 21 amino acids. V dropped 2 bases and J dropped 3; count of bases not matched to a gene: 16. CDR3 DNA: TGTGCCAGCAGTTTAAGGGTAATAACTTTCGGACTAGCGGGAGACTACAATGAGCAGTTCTTC. This codes for CASSLRVITFGLAGDYNEQFF.

This clone showed up just once. V is TRBV19 and J is TRBJ2-7, with D possibly TRBD1 on 6 matching bases. V dropped 6 bases and J dropped 1 base, with 16 bases sitting between them. CDR1 is LNHDA, CDR2 SQIVND, per germline (reference sequence). This CDR3 contains 15 residues. The DNA of the CDR3 is TGTGCCAGTAGGGGGAACGTAGACAGGTCCTACGAGCAGTACTTC. Protein sequence: CASRGNVDRSYEQYF.

This clone was recorded a few times. The chain combines TRBV19 with TRBJ1-1, with 8 bases fitting TRBD1. Germline V gene data show CDR1 as LNHDA and CDR2 as SQIVND (reference sequence). Trimming cost V 4 bases and J 5 bases; bases outside gene matches: 12. This CDR3 comprises 16 residues. The CDR3 nucleotides are TGTGCCAGTAGTAAAACCCATCTCAGGGGGCTTACTGAAGCTTTCTTT. As protein: CASSKTHLRGLTEAFF.

The rearrangement links TRBV12-5 to TRBJ2-3; 12 bases fit TRBD2. Germline V CDR1 and CDR2: LGHNT, FRNRAP. The CDR3 is 19 amino acids. The ends lost 0 bases at V and 3 bases at J; junction bases unmatched: 10. The CDR3 loop reads CASGLVVLAGGPRTDTQYF. Written as DNA, the CDR3 is TGTGCTAGTGGTTTGGTTGTTCTAGCGGGAGGGCCGAGGACAGATACGCAGTATTTT.

This rearrangement joins TRBV28 to TRBJ2-7; D perhaps matches TRBD2 (5 bases). The CDR3 covers 17 residues. Trimming pared 3 bases from V and 3 bases from J, leaving 21 bases between. Germline lookup yields CDR1 MDHEN and CDR2 SYDVKM. The CDR3 DNA reads as TGTGCCAGCAGTTTCAAACCGGGGTCCTCAGCACGCTACGAGCAGTACTTC. Translated, it gives CASSFKPGSSARYEQYF.

The rearrangement joins TRBV4-1 to TRBJ2-1; D remains unclear. V was clipped by 4 bases and J by 8 bases, with 21 bases between them. The CDR3 is made up of 16 amino acids. Germline values: CDR1 MGHRA, CDR2 YSYEKL. The CDR3 bases are TGCGCCAGCAGCCTACCAGCCGCCGGCCGTGGAGATGAGCAGTTCTTC. Its protein is CASSLPAAGRGDEQFF.